This T cell receptor beta chain was sequenced in a study of T cell changes during pregnancy in multiple sclerosis. The data were produced by immunoSEQ multiplex PCR, yet TCRdb's version contains in-frame clones alone and is incomplete. Of tens of thousands of clones in the sample, 70% to 90% were seen once. The ends lost 4 bases at V and 2 bases at J; junction bases unmatched: 10. Germline CDR1 and CDR2: KGHSH and LQKENI. The length of the CDR3 is 16 residues. The gene calls are TRBV18 and TRBJ2-5; the match to TRBD1 covers 7 bases. This TCR derives from a female donor in good health, enrolled as a control in a pregnancy study. Material: CD8+ T cells from peripheral blood mononuclear cells, obtained after pregnancy. The CDR3 is CASSLRDRAFQETQYF. CDR3 DNA sequence: TGTGCCAGCTCACTGAGAGACAGGGCATTTCAAGAGACCCAGTACTTC.